This T cell receptor beta chain is from a study of post-analysis software for immune sequencing data. Study-level findings and limits: Pronounced co-clustering by F measure was evident among identically batched samples. Four or five TRBV segments were more frequent in patients than controls; TRBV5-6, TRBV5-1 and TRBV20-1 belonged to this group. Controls' normalized Chao1 diversity significantly exceeded that of multiple sclerosis patients.

Unique molecular identifiers were present in the TCR beta cDNA libraries. About 500,000 cDNA molecules were obtained per 1 to 10 million input T cells. One entry per CDR3 protein results from TCRdb running MiXCR on the PCR reads. The top ten clones hold roughly 4.9% of a sample with about 770,000 distinct CDR3 sequences, around 46% of them seen once. The CDR3 contains 13 residues. V shed 0 bases and J 12 bases; nucleotides not matched to a gene: 9. Germline CDR1 reads DFQATT; CDR2 reads SNEGSKA (reference sequence). Only a few counts were recorded for this clonotype. Its antigen remains unidentified. V is TRBV20-1 and J is TRBJ2-7; 9 bases map to TRBD2. The TCR comes from a girl aged 10 to 17 with multiple sclerosis. Sequencing used blood. In DNA, the CDR3 is TGCAGTGCTAGAGATTGGCCGGGGGGACTAGCGTACTTC. This translates into CSARDWPGGLAYF.